This TCR beta chain was captured by sequencing in a study of shared clonotypes between healthy human individuals. Study background: Three plates each covered CD4 naive and memory; CD8 naive two, CD8 memory one.

Study-level findings and limits: A reduction in generation probabilities was seen for non-shared clonotypes relative to those shared by all four donors. Sharing across four donors was highest in naive CD4 (around 5%) and lowest in memory CD8 (roughly 0.4%). Sharing of clonotypes among donors was expected to vary with sequencing depth.

This CDR3 has 14 amino acids. V was pared by 10 bases and J by 2 bases, with 6 bases of the junction left unmatched. CDR1 and CDR2 from the germline V gene are ENHRY and SYGVKD. Clones were sequenced by immunoSEQ multiplex PCR, and TCRdb holds only the in-frame ones, with some missing. The data contain some 980,000 clones, approximately 80% of them singletons. For this clone: Its antigen is not known.

The source is a man younger than 30 in good health. The chain is built from TRBV10-3 and TRBJ1-2; 11 nucleotides line up with TRBD1. Sample: memory CD4+ T cells sorted from blood. The sample's subset: CD45RA-negative fraction. This CDR3 is CATTGQGENYGYTF. In DNA, the CDR3 is TGTGCCACTACGGGACAGGGGGAGAACTATGGCTACACCTTC.